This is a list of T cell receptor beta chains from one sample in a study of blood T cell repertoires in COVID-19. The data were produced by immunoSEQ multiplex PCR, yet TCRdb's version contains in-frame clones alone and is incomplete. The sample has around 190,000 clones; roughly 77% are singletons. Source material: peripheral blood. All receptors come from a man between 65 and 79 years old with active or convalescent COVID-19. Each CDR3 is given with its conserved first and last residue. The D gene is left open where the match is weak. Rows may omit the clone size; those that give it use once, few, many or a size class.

TGTGCCAGTAGTCTACAGAGGGACACTGAAGCTTTCTTT | CASSLQRDTEAFF | TRBJ1-1 | TRBV19 | - | - | 13
TGTGCCAGCAGCTTAGCACTAGCGCTCCACGGAGAGCAGTTCTTC | CASSLALALHGEQFF | TRBJ2-1 | TRBV7-9 | TRBD2 | - | 15
TGTGCCAGCAGCTTACGGGGGGCCCCCTACGAGCAGTACTTC | CASSLRGAPYEQYF | TRBJ2-7 | TRBV7-9 | - | once | 14
TGTGCCACCAGTGCCCGTCCCACAGATTCTAGCACAGATACGCAGTATTTT | CATSARPTDSSTDTQYF | TRBJ2-3 | TRBV24-1 | - | few | 17
TGTGCCTGGAGTGTACTATCGGGGGGGACCCAGTACTTC | CAWSVLSGGTQYF | TRBJ2-5 | TRBV30 | TRBD2 | - | 13
TGTGCCAGCAGCCGTCTAGCGGGGCCTCTCAATGAGCAGTTCTTC | CASSRLAGPLNEQFF | TRBJ2-1 | TRBV13 | TRBD2 | few | 15
TGTGCCAGCAGCTCCCGACAGATCAATCAGCCCCAGCATTTT | CASSSRQINQPQHF | TRBJ1-5 | TRBV7-2 | - | - | 14
TGTGCCAGCTCACCACAAACACAGAACACTGAAGCTTTCTTT | CASSPQTQNTEAFF | TRBJ1-1 | TRBV18 | - | - | 14
TGTGCCAGCAGCCAAGAAGTCAGGCAGGGATCATGGGAGCAGTTCTTC | CASSQEVRQGSWEQFF | TRBJ2-1 | TRBV4-2 | - | - | 16
TGCAGCGTAGAGTCAGGGGAAGGCTTCTACAATGAGCAGTTCTTC | CSVESGEGFYNEQFF | TRBJ2-1 | TRBV29-1 | - | - | 15
TGTGCCAGCAGCTTAGGACAGGGTACGAACACCGGGGAGCTGTTTTTT | CASSLGQGTNTGELFF | TRBJ2-2 | TRBV7-6 | TRBD1 | - | 16
TGTGCCAGCAGTTACGAGGGACAGGGCCACGAGCAGTACTTC | CASSYEGQGHEQYF | TRBJ2-7 | TRBV6-2/TRBV6-3 | TRBD1 | - | 14
TGTGCCAGCAGCCGAGGATCCCCGGGGAACACTGAAGCTTTCTTT | CASSRGSPGNTEAFF | TRBJ1-1 | TRBV6-5 | - | - | 15
TGTGCCTGGACAGTGGGACAGGGGAAGACCGGGGAGCTGTTTTTT | CAWTVGQGKTGELFF | TRBJ2-2 | TRBV30 | TRBD1 | - | 15
TGTGCCAGCAGCCAATTAACAGGGGGCCAGGCCAAAAACATTCAGTACTTC | CASSQLTGGQAKNIQYF | TRBJ2-4 | TRBV4-2 | TRBD1 | - | 17
TGTGCCAGCAGCCTCGGGACAGGGCTTTCACCCCTCCACTTT | CASSLGTGLSPLHF | TRBJ1-6 | TRBV11-2 | TRBD1 | few | 14
TGTGCCAGCAGCTCACAGGGGTACAATCAGCCCCAGCATTTT | CASSSQGYNQPQHF | TRBJ1-5 | TRBV5-5 | TRBD1 | - | 14
TGTGCCAGCGGGGACAGGAATGGCTACACCTTC | CASGDRNGYTF | TRBJ1-2 | TRBV6-5 | TRBD1 | - | 11
TGCGCCAGCAGCCCGGAGTCCCAACAGGGCCTTTACTTC | CASSPESQQGLYF | TRBJ2-5 | TRBV5-1 | - | - | 13
TGTGCCAGCAGTGAAGGGATAGGGGACAATGAGCAGTTCTTC | CASSEGIGDNEQFF | TRBJ2-1 | TRBV2 | - | - | 14
TGTGCCAGCAGGGCCATAGCGGCGCAAAACACAGATACGCAGTATTTT | CASRAIAAQNTDTQYF | TRBJ2-3 | TRBV2 | - | - | 16
TGTGCCAGCAGTGGACTTCACTACGAGCAGTACTTC | CASSGLHYEQYF | TRBJ2-7 | TRBV2 | - | - | 12
TGCGCCAGCAGCCTCTTGACAGGGGCGGACGAGCAGTACTTC | CASSLLTGADEQYF | TRBJ2-7 | TRBV5-1 | TRBD1 | few | 14
TGTGCCAGCAGCTCGGGAGGGGCCAACGTCCTGACTTTC | CASSSGGANVLTF | TRBJ2-6 | TRBV2 | - | - | 13
TGTGCCAGCAGTGAAAGGCAGGGCGATACTGAAGCTTTCTTT | CASSERQGDTEAFF | TRBJ1-1 | TRBV6-1 | - | - | 14
TGCAGCGTTTGGGAGGGGGATGAGCAGTTCTTC | CSVWEGDEQFF | TRBJ2-1 | TRBV29-1 | - | few | 11
TGTGCCAGCAGTCTGGCAGGGAGAGCGGAGGGGACCTACGAGCAGTACTTC | CASSLAGRAEGTYEQYF | TRBJ2-7 | TRBV27 | - | - | 17
TGTGCCAGTAGTATTCCAGCGGGGGGGCCATCGGGCACAGATACGCAGTATTTT | CASSIPAGGPSGTDTQYF | TRBJ2-3 | TRBV19 | TRBD2 | - | 18
TGTGCCAGCAGCTTTGGACAGCCCTCCTACAATGAGCAGTTCTTC | CASSFGQPSYNEQFF | TRBJ2-1 | TRBV7-2 | - | - | 15
TGTGCCACCTTCTCCCGGGGGAGGCCCCATTCTTACGAGCAGTACTTC | CATFSRGRPHSYEQYF | TRBJ2-7 | TRBV3-1/TRBV3-2 | - | - | 16
TGTGCCAGTAGTATAGGGACAGCTGGACTTGGCTACACCTTC | CASSIGTAGLGYTF | TRBJ1-2 | TRBV19 | - | - | 14
TGTGCCAGCAGCGGACAGGGAGGGGATCAGCCCCAGCATTTT | CASSGQGGDQPQHF | TRBJ1-5 | TRBV5-5 | TRBD1 | few | 14
TGTGCCAGCAGCCCGAACCAAGATTCGGGTGACGAGACCCAGTACTTC | CASSPNQDSGDETQYF | TRBJ2-5 | TRBV7-2 | - | once | 16
TGTGCCAGCAGCTTAGCCGAGGGGGGACAGGGAGTCACCGGGGAGCTGTTTTTT | CASSLAEGGQGVTGELFF | TRBJ2-2 | TRBV7-8 | TRBD1 | - | 18
TGTGCCTGGAGCCCACGAGGGATGGGCCTGAAGGGCTACACCTTC | CAWSPRGMGLKGYTF | TRBJ1-2 | TRBV30 | - | - | 15
TGTGCCACCAGTGGATCGGGGACAGGGACCCACAATGAGCAGTTCTTC | CATSGSGTGTHNEQFF | TRBJ2-1 | TRBV24-1 | TRBD1 | - | 16
TGTGCCAGTAACCCTCCAGGGGTCGGAACTGAAGCTTTCTTT | CASNPPGVGTEAFF | TRBJ1-1 | TRBV19 | - | - | 14
TGTGCCAGCACTCTAGCGGGGGGATACAATGAGCAGTTCTTC | CASTLAGGYNEQFF | TRBJ2-1 | TRBV6-6 | TRBD2 | - | 14
TGCGCCAGCAGCTTGGCCGTGCTAGCGGGGGGCTCCCCCTACGAGCAGTACTTC | CASSLAVLAGGSPYEQYF | TRBJ2-7 | TRBV5-1 | TRBD2 | - | 18
TGTGCCTGGAGAAGAACAGGGTTCTTTTTAACGGGCTACGAGCAGTACTTC | CAWRRTGFFLTGYEQYF | TRBJ2-7 | TRBV30 | - | - | 17
TGTGCCAGCAGTTTATTGAGGGATAACTATGGCTACACCTTC | CASSLLRDNYGYTF | TRBJ1-2 | TRBV27 | - | - | 14
TGTGCCAGCAGCCCTCAAATGCGGGAGCCCGGCAATGAGCAGTTCTTC | CASSPQMREPGNEQFF | TRBJ2-1 | TRBV7-9 | TRBD2 | - | 16
TGTGCCGGGGGGGGAGGGAGCAATCAGCCCCAGCATTTT | CAGGGGSNQPQHF | TRBJ1-5 | TRBV2 | - | once | 13
TGTGCCAGTAGGAGGACAGGGGCCACCGGGGAGCTGTTTTTT | CASRRTGATGELFF | TRBJ2-2 | TRBV19 | TRBD1 | - | 14
TGTGCCTGGAGTGGACTCACGCAAGAGACCCAGTACTTC | CAWSGLTQETQYF | TRBJ2-5 | TRBV30 | - | - | 13